Listed here are 7 T cell receptor beta chains from one sample, sequenced in a study of shared clonotypes between healthy human individuals. TCRdb keeps only in-frame clones here, not all; method: immunoSEQ multiplex PCR. The repertoire consists of 600,000 to 700,000 clones, with more than 70% occurring once and the leading ten covering about 1.8%. The sequenced sample consisted of memory CD4+ T cells sorted from blood. The subset here: CD45RA-negative fraction. These TCRs come from a woman aged 30 to 39 in good health.

Worth noting for this clone: At the DNA level, this CDR3 is encoded by other sequences in the same sample as well. J is TRBJ1-3 and V is TRBV4-1; D remains unclear. Germline CDR1 reads MGHRA; CDR2 reads YSYEKL. Trimming cost V 1 base and J 0 bases, with 7 bases left between them. This CDR3 spans 15 amino acids. CDR3 in DNA: TGCGCCAGCAGCCAAGTTTTAAGCTCTGGAAACACCATATATTTT. It codes for CASSQVLSSGNTIYF.

V usage is TRBV15 and J usage is TRBJ1-2; D is uncertain. Between the trimmed V and J ends, which lost 0 bases and 4 bases, there was a span of 12 bases. This CDR3 has 15 amino acids. Germline CDR1 is LNHNV and CDR2 is YYDKDF (reference sequence). In DNA, the CDR3 is TGTGCCACCAGCAGAGATAGGGCGGACGTCTATGGCTACACCTTC. It codes for CATSRDRADVYGYTF.

This clone was seen more than once but under ten times. The same CDR3 also results from other DNA sequences found in this sample. V and J are TRBV5-1 and TRBJ2-1; TRBD2 matches 12 bases. With 0 bases clipped from V and 10 bases from J, the junction kept 2 bases outside the gene matches. This CDR3 comprises 14 residues. Per germline, CDR1 SGHRS and CDR2 YFSETQ. The CDR3 DNA reads as TGCGCCAGCAGCTTGGGGACTAGCGGGACCGAGCAGTTCTTC. Amino acids: CASSLGTSGTEQFF.

This clone occurred once. The CDR3 region is CSVDNGGSIYEQYF. Written as DNA, the CDR3 is TGCAGCGTTGACAATGGCGGGAGTATATACGAGCAGTACTTC. This rearrangement joins TRBV29-1 to TRBJ2-5, with 7 positions matching TRBD2. The J call may be incorrect, as the DNA end agrees better with TRBJ2-7. Germline values: CDR1 SQVTM, CDR2 ANQGSEA. This CDR3 spans 14 amino acids.

The rearrangement joins TRBV2 to TRBJ2-7; TRBD1 might be the D (6 bases). The CDR3 sequence is 12 residues long. V was pared by 8 bases and J by 3 bases, with 11 bases between. Germline CDR1 reads SNHLY; CDR2 reads FYNNEI. DNA for the CDR3: TGTGCCAGCCGGACAGCACTCTACGAGCAGTACTTC. Protein: CASRTALYEQYF. The full variable domain, in which reference TRBV2 and TRBJ2-7 provide the parts outside the CDR3, is EPEVTQTPSHQVTQMGQEVILRCVPISNHLYFYWYRQILGQKVEFLVSFYNNEISEKSEIFDDQFSVERPDGSNFTLKIRSTKLEDSAMYFCASRTALYEQYFGPGTRLTVT.

V usage is TRBV5-1 and J usage is TRBJ1-2, with 10 nucleotides matching TRBD1. The V segment lost 4 bases and the J segment 4 bases; nucleotides outside the gene matches: 7. Germline V gives CDR1 SGHRS, CDR2 YFSETQ. This CDR3 region has 15 residues. The CDR3 is CASSPGTGVFYGYTF. The CDR3 DNA reads as TGCGCCAGCAGCCCGGGGACAGGGGTCTTCTATGGCTACACCTTC.

This chain joins TRBV6-5 and TRBJ1-4; a weak D match, TRBD1 (5 bases). CDR1 is MNHEY and CDR2 is SVGAGI in the germline V gene. V was cut by 4 bases and J by 0 bases, with 9 bases left in between. CDR3 size: 15 residues. This chain's CDR3 is CASSSTGATNEKLFF. CDR3 nucleotides: TGTGCCAGCAGTTCGACGGGGGCAACTAATGAAAAACTGTTTTTT.